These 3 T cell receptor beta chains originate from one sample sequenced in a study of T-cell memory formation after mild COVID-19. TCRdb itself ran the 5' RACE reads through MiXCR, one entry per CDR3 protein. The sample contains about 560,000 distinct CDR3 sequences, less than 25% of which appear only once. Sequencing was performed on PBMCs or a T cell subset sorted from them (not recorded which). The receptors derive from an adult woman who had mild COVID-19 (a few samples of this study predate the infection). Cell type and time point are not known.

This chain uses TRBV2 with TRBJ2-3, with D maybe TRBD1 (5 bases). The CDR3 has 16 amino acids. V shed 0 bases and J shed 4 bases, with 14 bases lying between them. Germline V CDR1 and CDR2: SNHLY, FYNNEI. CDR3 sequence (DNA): TGTGCCAGCAGTGAAGCTAAACAGGTTTTACCAGATACGCAGTATTTT. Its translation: CASSEAKQVLPDTQYF.

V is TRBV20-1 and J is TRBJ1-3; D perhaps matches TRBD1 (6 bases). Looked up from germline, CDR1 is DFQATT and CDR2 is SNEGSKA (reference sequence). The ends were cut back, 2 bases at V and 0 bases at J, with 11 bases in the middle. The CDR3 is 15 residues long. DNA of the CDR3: TGCAGTGCTAGACCTGGACAGAACTCTGGAAACACCATATATTTT. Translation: CSARPGQNSGNTIYF.

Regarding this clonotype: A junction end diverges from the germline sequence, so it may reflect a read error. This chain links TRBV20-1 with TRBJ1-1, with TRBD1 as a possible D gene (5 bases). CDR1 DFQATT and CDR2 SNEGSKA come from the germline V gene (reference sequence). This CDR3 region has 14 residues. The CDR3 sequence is CSAFSTAVNAEAFF. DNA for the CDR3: TGCAGTGCTTTCTCGACAGCTGTGAACGCTGAAGCTTTCTTT.